The subject of this entry is one T cell receptor beta chain. Its antigen is unknown. After constant-region reverse-primer amplification, full-length variable regions underwent semi-nested PCR with Nested Universal Primer A. TCRdb used MiXCR to reprocess the 5' RACE reads, holding one entry per CDR3 protein. Among 35,000 to 45,000 distinct CDR3 sequences, about a fifth were seen once, and the ten largest hold roughly 4.5%. Treg sorting used a CD4+CD25+CD127-/low gate. General study points: Tumor Tregs overlapped most with tumor, then blood, naive CD4+ cells. Larger-cohort validation covered only one TCR beta V-J rearrangement. Tumor memory CD4+ T cell TCR gene usage clustered with blood and lymph node memory CD4+ cells and lymph node naive CD4+ cells.

With 1 base removed from V and 4 bases from J, the gap between germline ends came to 10 bases. Germline V CDR1 and CDR2: SGHTA, FQGNSA. The CDR3 has 14 amino acids. The rearrangement links TRBV7-2 to TRBJ1-1; no clear D gene. Sequencing was done on a sample of Tregs sorted from a lymph node. The clonotype comes from a female donor with breast cancer. CDR3 protein: CASSLGWGATEAFF. The CDR3 region has the DNA TGTGCCAGCAGCTTAGGTTGGGGAGCCACTGAAGCTTTCTTT.